Below, 17 T cell receptor beta chains from the same sample are listed, as sequenced in a study of Tregs in tolerant kidney transplant recipients. Sequencing used immunoSEQ multiplex PCR; TCRdb keeps in-frame clones, though not all of them. Among around 77,000 clones listed, 95% to 98% were seen once. The material sequenced was CD4+ T cells from blood, taken before the transplant. These receptor sequences come from a human donor who received a combined kidney and bone marrow transplant.

The chain combines TRBV19 with TRBJ2-1, with 9 bases identical to TRBD1. The CDR3 contains 15 residues. V was clipped by 3 bases and J by 7 bases; unmatched bases: 7. The V gene's germline CDR1 is LNHDA and CDR2 SQIVND (reference sequence). Here the CDR3 reads CASSIEDRGWNEQFF. The CDR3 DNA is TGTGCCAGTAGTATTGAGGACAGGGGCTGGAATGAGCAGTTCTTC.

This clone was seen a single time. This rearrangement joins TRBV4-1 to TRBJ2-7, with 11 bases lining up with TRBD1. This CDR3 has 14 residues. After removal of 4 bases from V and 6 bases from J, the junction contained 5 bases not matched to a gene. Per germline, CDR1 MGHRA and CDR2 YSYEKL. The DNA for the CDR3 is TGCGCCAGCAGCCTCCGGACAGGGGGCGGCGAGCAGTACTTC. Amino acid sequence: CASSLRTGGGEQYF.

The chain carries TRBV28 and TRBJ2-1; possibly TRBD2 for D (5 bases). Germline V gives CDR1 MDHEN, CDR2 SYDVKM. The CDR3 is 17 residues long. Trimming stripped 2 bases from V and 4 bases from J, with 18 bases between. The CDR3 reads CASSLRAGGYPYNEQFF. The CDR3 region has the DNA TGTGCCAGCAGTTTACGCGCGGGTGGGTACCCTTACAATGAGCAGTTCTTC.

This clone was observed once. The chain carries TRBV5-1 and TRBJ2-6, with D maybe TRBD1 (6 bases). V lost 3 bases and J 0 bases, leaving 10 bases between the germline ends. The CDR3 sequence is 16 residues long. The germline gives CDR1 SGHRS, CDR2 YFSETQ. The CDR3 loop reads CASSSQGISGANVLTF. The CDR3 region has the DNA TGCGCCAGCAGCTCACAGGGAATCTCTGGGGCCAACGTCCTGACTTTC.

This clone was picked up one time. CDR3 nucleotides: TGCGCCAGCAGCAATCAGGCTAAGCTTACAGATACGCAGTATTTT. Protein sequence: CASSNQAKLTDTQYF. This chain uses TRBV5-1 with TRBJ2-3; D unclear. CDR3 length: 15 residues. Per germline, CDR1 SGHRS and CDR2 YFSETQ. V was clipped by 4 bases and J by 3 bases, with 15 bases between them. Based on the CDR3 plus reference TRBV5-1 and TRBJ2-3, the full variable domain is KAGVTQTPRYLIKTRGQQVTLSCSPISGHRSVSWYQQTPGQGLQFLFEYFSETQRNKGNFPGRFSGRQFSNSRSEMNVSTLELGDSALYLCASSNQAKLTDTQYFGPGTRLTVL.

Notes on this clone: The junction departs from germline at one end; a sequencing error may be responsible. The chain uses TRBV4-2 and TRBJ1-2; 8 bases are shared with TRBD1. The CDR3 is 10 amino acids. Germline CDR1 reads LGHNA; CDR2 reads YNFKEQ. CDR3 region: CASSGQATSF. The CDR3 DNA reads as TGTGCCAGCTCGGGACAGGCCACCTCCTTC.

The gene calls are TRBV5-4 and TRBJ1-6; a possible D gene is TRBD1 (6 bases). Germline lookup yields CDR1 SGHNT and CDR2 YYREEE (reference sequence). The CDR3 contains 16 residues. Trimming removed 4 bases from V and 6 bases from J, with 17 bases in between. CDR3: CASSRGSGASNSPLHF. CDR3 nucleotides: TGTGCCAGCAGCCGAGGCTCAGGGGCTTCTAATTCACCCCTCCACTTT.

The chain carries TRBV7-2 and TRBJ2-7; TRBD2 aligns across 9 bases. The V gene end was trimmed by 2 bases and the J gene end by 0 bases; junction bases not matched to a gene: 5. The CDR3 has 16 amino acids. Germline lookup yields CDR1 SGHTA and CDR2 FQGNSA. Here the CDR3 DNA reads TGTGCCAGCAGCTTACAGGGTAGCGGGAGCTCCTACGAGCAGTACTTC. It yields the protein CASSLQGSGSSYEQYF.

The chain employs TRBV18 and TRBJ2-7, with 10 bases identical to TRBD2. Germline CDR1 reads KGHSH; CDR2 reads LQKENI. With 6 bases clipped from V and 7 bases from J, the junction kept 9 bases outside the gene matches. The length of the CDR3 is 14 residues. CDR3 sequence reads: CASSSAGGPREQYF. As DNA, the CDR3 is TGTGCCAGCTCCTCAGCGGGAGGGCCCAGGGAGCAGTACTTC.

The chain carries TRBV7-2 and TRBJ2-5, with TRBD1 identical over 7 bases. V lost 5 bases to trimming and J lost 7 bases; unmatched junction nucleotides: 13. The CDR3 is 15 amino acids. The germline CDR1 and CDR2 sequences are SGHTA and FQGNSA. The CDR3 spells CASSRDSERSTTQYF. The CDR3 region has the DNA TGTGCCAGCAGCCGGGACAGCGAACGCTCGACGACCCAGTACTTC. The entire variable domain, with the rest obtained from reference TRBV7-2 and TRBJ2-5, is as follows: GAGVSQSPSNKVTEKGKDVELRCDPISGHTALYWYRQSLGQGLEFLIYFQGNSAPDKSGLPSDRFSAERTGGSVSTLTIQRTQQEDSAVYLCASSRDSERSTTQYFGPGTRLLVL.

This CDR3 is CSANRGPDTQYF. For the CDR3, the DNA is TGCAGCGCAAACAGGGGGCCAGATACGCAGTATTTT. J is TRBJ2-3 and V is TRBV29-1, with 9 bases lining up with TRBD1. The junction had 3 bases not matched to a gene; V was cut back by 7 bases and J by 4 bases. CDR1 and CDR2 (germline): SQVTM, ANQGSEA. This CDR3 has 12 residues.

The CDR3 nucleotides read TGTGCCAGCAGCGTACAGACACGGAACACTGAAGCTTTCTTT. Amino acid sequence: CASSVQTRNTEAFF. The rearrangement links TRBV9 to TRBJ1-1; no clear D gene. V lost 1 base to trimming and J lost 1 base, with 8 bases between them. The germline gives CDR1 SGDLS, CDR2 YYNGEE. The CDR3 contains 14 residues.

This chain connects TRBV7-8 to TRBJ1-5, with D possibly TRBD1 on 5 matching bases. Germline CDR1 SGHVS, CDR2 FQNEAQ. V was clipped by 5 bases and J by 6 bases, with 14 bases between them. There are 14 residues in the CDR3. The CDR3 region is CASSPTGFSQPQHF. DNA for the CDR3: TGTGCCAGCAGCCCAACAGGTTTCAGTCAGCCCCAGCATTTT.

This clone was found once. This chain connects TRBV30 to TRBJ1-4; TRBD1 matches 7 bases. Germline CDR1 GTSNPN, CDR2 SVGIG (reference sequence). The trim removed 4 bases at V and 5 bases at J, leaving 4 bases unmatched. The CDR3 runs 13 residues. CDR3 in DNA: TGTGCCTGGACGGGACAGACAAATGAAAAACTGTTTTTT. Translation gives CAWTGQTNEKLFF.

The chain joins TRBV6-5 to TRBJ1-6; 12 positions match TRBD1. The V and J ends lost 4 bases and 10 bases, in that order; junction bases with no gene match: 2. Germline CDR1 MNHEY, CDR2 SVGAGI. The CDR3 totals 14 residues. CDR3 in DNA: TGTGCCAGCAGTTGGGACAGGGGGCAGTCACCCCTCCACTTT. Translated: CASSWDRGQSPLHF.

CDR3 DNA sequence: TGTGCCAGCAGCACACAGGGGTGGTCGGACCTATGGCACGGAGAGACCCAGTACTTC. As protein: CASSTQGWSDLWHGETQYF. This sequence joins TRBV14 and TRBJ2-5; TRBD1 matches 7 bases. Germline V gives CDR1 SGHDN, CDR2 FVKESK. V gave up 5 bases and J gave up 4 bases; unmatched junction bases: 22. The CDR3 consists of 19 residues.

The chain is built from TRBV15 and TRBJ2-5; 7 bases are a match to TRBD1. V dropped 5 bases and J dropped 2; count of bases not matched to a gene: 5. This CDR3 has 14 residues. CDR1 is LNHNV and CDR2 is YYDKDF in the germline V gene (reference sequence). CDR3 sequence (DNA): TGTGCCACCAGCGGGGGACAGATTCAAGAGACCCAGTACTTC. It yields the protein CATSGGQIQETQYF.